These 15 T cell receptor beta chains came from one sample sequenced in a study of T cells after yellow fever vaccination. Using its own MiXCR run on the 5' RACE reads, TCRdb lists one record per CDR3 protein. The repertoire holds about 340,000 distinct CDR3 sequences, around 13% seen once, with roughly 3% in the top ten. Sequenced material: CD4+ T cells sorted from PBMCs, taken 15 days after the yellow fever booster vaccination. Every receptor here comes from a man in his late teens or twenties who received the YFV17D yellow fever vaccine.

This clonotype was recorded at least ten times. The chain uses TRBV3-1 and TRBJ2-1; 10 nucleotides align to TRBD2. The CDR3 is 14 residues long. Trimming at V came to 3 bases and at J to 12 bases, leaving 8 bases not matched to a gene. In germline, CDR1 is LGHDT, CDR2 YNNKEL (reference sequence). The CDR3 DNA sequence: TGTGCCAGCAGCCAGCCCCTAGCGGGGGCCGGGCAGTTCTTC. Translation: CASSQPLAGAGQFF.

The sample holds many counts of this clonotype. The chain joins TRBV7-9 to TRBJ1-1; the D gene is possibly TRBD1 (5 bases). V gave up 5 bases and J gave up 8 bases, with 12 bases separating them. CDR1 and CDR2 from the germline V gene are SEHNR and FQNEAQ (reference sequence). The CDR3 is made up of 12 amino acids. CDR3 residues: CASSPDSVEAFF. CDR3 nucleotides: TGTGCCAGCAGCCCTGACAGCGTGGAAGCTTTCTTT.

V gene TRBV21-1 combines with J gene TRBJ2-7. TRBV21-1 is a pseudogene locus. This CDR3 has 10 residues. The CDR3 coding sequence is TGTGCCAGCAGTTACTACGAGCAGTACGTC. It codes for CASSYYEQYV.

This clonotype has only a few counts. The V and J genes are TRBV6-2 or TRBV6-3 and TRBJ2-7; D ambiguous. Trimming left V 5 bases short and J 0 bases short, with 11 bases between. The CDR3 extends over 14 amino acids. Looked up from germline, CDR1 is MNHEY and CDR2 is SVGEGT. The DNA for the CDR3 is TGTGCCAGCAGTAAGGTCGGAAGCTCCTACGAGCAGTACGTC. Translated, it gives CASSKVGSSYEQYV.

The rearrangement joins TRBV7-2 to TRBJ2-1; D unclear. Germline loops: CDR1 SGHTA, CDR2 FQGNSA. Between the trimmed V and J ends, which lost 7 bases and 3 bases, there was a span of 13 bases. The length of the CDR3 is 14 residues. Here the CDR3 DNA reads TGTGCCAGCAAGCTCGACGCCCACTACAATGAGCAGTTCTTC. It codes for CASKLDAHYNEQFF.

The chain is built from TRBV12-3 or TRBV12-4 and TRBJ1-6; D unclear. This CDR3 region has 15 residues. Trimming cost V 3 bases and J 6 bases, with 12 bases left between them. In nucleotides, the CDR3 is TGTGCCAGCAGTTTTAGGGCAGACCTTAATTCACCCCTCCACTTT. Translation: CASSFRADLNSPLHF.

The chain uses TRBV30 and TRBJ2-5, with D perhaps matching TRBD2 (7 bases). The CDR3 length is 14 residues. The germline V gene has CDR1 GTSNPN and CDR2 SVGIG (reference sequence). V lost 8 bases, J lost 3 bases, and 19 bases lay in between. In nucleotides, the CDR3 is TGTGCCGGAGATGAGGGGGGGGTTAAAGAGACCCAGTACTTC. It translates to CAGDEGGVKETQYF. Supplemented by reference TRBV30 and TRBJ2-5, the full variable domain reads SQTIHQWPATLVQPVGSPLSLECTVEGTSNPNLYWYRQAAGRGLQLLFYSVGIGQISSEVPQNLSASRPQDRQFILSSKKLLLSDSGFYLCAGDEGGVKETQYFGPGTRLLVL.

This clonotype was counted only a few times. CDR3 sequence: CASSPGYGTGELFF. CDR3 DNA: TGCGCCAGCAGCCCCGGGTACGGCACCGGGGAGCTGTTTTTT. The V and J genes are TRBV5-1 and TRBJ2-2; D remains unclear. CDR3 length: 14 amino acids. In germline, CDR1 is SGHRS, CDR2 YFSETQ. V dropped 4 bases and J dropped 4 bases, with 11 bases sitting between them.

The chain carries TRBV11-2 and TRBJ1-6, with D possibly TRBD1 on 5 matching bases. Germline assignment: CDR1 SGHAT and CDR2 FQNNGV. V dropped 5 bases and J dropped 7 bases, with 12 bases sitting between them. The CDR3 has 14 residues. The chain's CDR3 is CASSARAGNSPLHF. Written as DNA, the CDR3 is TGTGCCAGCAGCGCCCGCGCAGGGAATTCACCCCTCCACTTT. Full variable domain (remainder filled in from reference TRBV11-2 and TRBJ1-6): EAGVAQSPRYKIIEKRQSVAFWCNPISGHATLYWYQQILGQGPKLLIQFQNNGVVDDSQLPKDRFSAERLKGVDSTLKIQPAKLEDSAVYLCASSARAGNSPLHFGNGTRLTVT.

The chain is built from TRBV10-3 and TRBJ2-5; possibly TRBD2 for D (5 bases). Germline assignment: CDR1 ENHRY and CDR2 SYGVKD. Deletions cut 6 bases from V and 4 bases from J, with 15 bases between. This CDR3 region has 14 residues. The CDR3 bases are TGTGCCATCAGAGCCCAGCCCGGAGGAGAGACCCAGTACTTC. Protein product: CAIRAQPGGETQYF.

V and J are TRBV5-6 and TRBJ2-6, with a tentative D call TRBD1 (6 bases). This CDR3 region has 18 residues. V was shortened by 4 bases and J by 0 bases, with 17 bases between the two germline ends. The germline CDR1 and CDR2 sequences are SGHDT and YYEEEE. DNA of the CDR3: TGTGCCAGCAGCCGACCGGGACACGAAAACTCTGGGGCCAACGTCCTGACTTTC. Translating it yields CASSRPGHENSGANVLTF.

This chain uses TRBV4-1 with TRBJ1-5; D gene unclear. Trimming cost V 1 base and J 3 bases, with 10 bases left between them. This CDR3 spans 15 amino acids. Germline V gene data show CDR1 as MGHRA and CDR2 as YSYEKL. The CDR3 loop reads CASSQGGHDNQPQHF. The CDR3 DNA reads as TGCGCCAGCAGCCAAGGAGGGCATGACAATCAGCCCCAGCATTTT.

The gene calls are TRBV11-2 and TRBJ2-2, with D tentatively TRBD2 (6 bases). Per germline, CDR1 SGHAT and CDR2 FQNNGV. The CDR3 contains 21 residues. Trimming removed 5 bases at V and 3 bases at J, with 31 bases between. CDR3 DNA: TGTGCCAGCAGCCCATCTCCCTCCCCGGGACTCTTGTCATTGGACACCGGGGAGCTGTTTTTT. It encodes CASSPSPSPGLLSLDTGELFF.

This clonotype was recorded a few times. In nucleotides, the CDR3 is TGTGCCAGCAGTCCCCGGCAGGGGGGGGATTTGCGGCAGTTCTTC. This translates into CASSPRQGGDLRQFF. The chain employs TRBV27 and TRBJ2-1; D may match TRBD1 or TRBD2 (7 bases each). Germline CDR1 and CDR2: MNHEY and SMNVEV (reference sequence). The V and J ends lost 5 bases and 12 bases respectively, with 23 bases between them. This CDR3 is 15 amino acids long.

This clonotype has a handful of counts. The CDR3 sequence: CASEITGTGGSGELFF. The CDR3 DNA reads TGCGCCAGCGAGATAACCGGGACAGGGGGCTCCGGGGAGCTGTTTTTT. The chain recombines TRBV4-1 with TRBJ2-2, with 12 bases lining up with TRBD1. This CDR3 has 16 amino acids. Germline CDR1 MGHRA, CDR2 YSYEKL. V lost 8 bases, J lost 6 bases, and 10 bases stayed unmatched.